A single sample is the source of the 24 T cell receptor beta chains below, sequenced in a study of cytomegalovirus exposure and HLA in healthy donors. Sequencing was performed with immunoSEQ multiplex PCR; in TCRdb, only in-frame clones are kept and a portion is missing. This repertoire shows 50,000 to 65,000 clones, 90% to 96% found once; its top ten account for 1.2%. The sequenced material came from PBMCs. The origin of the receptors is a woman younger than 30 in good health and CMV-seronegative.

This clone was detected only once. The chain uses TRBV2 and TRBJ1-1; D is uncertain. CDR3 length: 14 residues. Germline CDR1 is SNHLY and CDR2 is FYNNEI. The V gene lost 6 bases and the J gene lost 4 bases, with 15 bases spanning the gap. CDR3 in amino acids: CASSPPGAGTEAFF. In DNA, the CDR3 is TGTGCCAGCAGCCCCCCCGGCGCGGGCACTGAAGCTTTCTTT.

The V and J genes are TRBV29-1 and TRBJ2-7, with TRBD2 identical over 15 bases. With 6 bases clipped from V and 7 bases from J, the junction kept 7 bases outside the gene matches. This CDR3 is 14 amino acids long. Per the germline V gene, CDR1 is SQVTM and CDR2 is ANQGSEA. CDR3 residues: CSVRGLAGGLEQYF. The CDR3 nucleotides are TGCAGCGTCCGTGGACTAGCGGGAGGGCTAGAGCAGTACTTC.

This chain joins TRBV4-1 and TRBJ2-1; 7 bases line up with TRBD1. V was clipped by 0 bases and J by 2 bases; unmatched bases: 4. Germline CDR1 reads MGHRA; CDR2 reads YSYEKL. The CDR3 covers 16 residues. In nucleotides, the CDR3 is TGCGCCAGCAGCCAAGATCGGGGACAGACCTACAATGAGCAGTTCTTC. This codes for CASSQDRGQTYNEQFF.

This chain joins TRBV7-8 and TRBJ2-1; 8 nucleotides match TRBD2. The CDR3 has 15 residues. V shed 7 bases, J shed 4 bases, and the junction held 9 bases outside the gene matches. CDR1 SGHVS and CDR2 FQNEAQ come from the germline V gene. DNA of the CDR3: TGTGCCAGCACCGACGGGGGGGCCGCGTACAATGAGCAGTTCTTC. Its translation: CASTDGGAAYNEQFF.

The rearrangement joins TRBV25-1 to TRBJ1-4; D possibly corresponds to TRBD1 (5 bases). This CDR3 region has 14 residues. Germline V CDR1 and CDR2: MGHDK, SYGVNS. V dropped 1 base and J dropped 8 bases, with 11 bases sitting between them. The CDR3 sequence: CASSESGDSEKLFF. The DNA for the CDR3 is TGTGCCAGCAGTGAATCAGGAGACAGCGAAAAACTGTTTTTT.

This clone has just a few counts. The rearrangement joins TRBV29-1 to TRBJ2-1; D may be TRBD2 (5 bases). Trimming cost V 4 bases and J 7 bases, with 11 bases left between them. The germline V gene has CDR1 SQVTM and CDR2 ANQGSEA. The CDR3 has 12 amino acids. This chain's CDR3 is CSVGAAGNEQFF. The CDR3 nucleotides read TGCAGCGTTGGGGCTGCGGGTAATGAGCAGTTCTTC.

The count of this clone is one. The chain combines TRBV28 with TRBJ2-4, with TRBD2 matching 12 bases. The CDR3 loop spans 15 amino acids. Germline V gene lookup returns CDR1 MDHEN and CDR2 SYDVKM. The J segment lost 5 bases and the V segment lost 8 bases, leaving 7 bases of the junction unmatched. The CDR3: CASRLAGGPQNIQYF. CDR3 nucleotide sequence: TGTGCCAGCCGGCTAGCGGGAGGGCCCCAAAACATTCAGTACTTC. The complete variable domain, with remaining parts taken from reference TRBV28 and TRBJ2-4, reads DVKVTQSSRYLVKRTGEKVFLECVQDMDHENMFWYRQDPGLGLRLIYFSYDVKMKEKGDIPEGYSVSREKKERFSLILESASTNQTSMYLCASRLAGGPQNIQYFGAGTRLSVL.

This chain links TRBV7-8 with TRBJ2-5; 8 positions agree with TRBD1. The germline CDR1 and CDR2 sequences are SGHVS and FQNEAQ. Trimming removed 7 bases from V and 0 bases from J; junction bases left unmatched: 4. The CDR3 loop spans 14 amino acids. The CDR3 sequence: CASTKGQDQETQYF. CDR3 bases: TGTGCCAGCACCAAGGGACAGGACCAAGAGACCCAGTACTTC.

The chain has TRBV7-2 and TRBJ2-7, with D perhaps TRBD2 (6 bases). Trimming took off 5 bases at V and 5 bases at J, with 19 bases between the two ends. The CDR3 is made up of 15 amino acids. The germline V gene has CDR1 SGHTA and CDR2 FQGNSA. CDR3 coding DNA: TGTGCCAGCAGCCTCGCTTGGGGGGAGAAAGACGAGCAGTACTTC. As protein: CASSLAWGEKDEQYF. Filled out from reference TRBV7-2 and TRBJ2-7, the complete variable domain reads GAGVSQSPSNKVTEKGKDVELRCDPISGHTALYWYRQSLGQGLEFLIYFQGNSAPDKSGLPSDRFSAERTGGSVSTLTIQRTQQEDSAVYLCASSLAWGEKDEQYFGPGTRLTVT.

The chain is built from TRBV7-9 and TRBJ2-7, with D unclear. The V end lost 4 bases, the J end lost 3 bases, and 7 bases lay between the germline ends. The length of the CDR3 is 12 residues. From germline, CDR1 is SEHNR and CDR2 FQNEAQ (reference sequence). The chain's CDR3 is CASSYPNYEQYF. The CDR3 region has the DNA TGTGCCAGCAGCTATCCCAACTACGAGCAGTACTTC.

The V gene is TRBV7-3, the J gene TRBJ2-1; D is undetermined. The CDR3 has 13 residues. Germline loops: CDR1 SGHTA, CDR2 FQGTGA. The V end lost 1 base, the J end lost 7 bases, and 8 bases lay between the germline ends. The CDR3 sequence is CASSLMGLNEQFF. The CDR3 bases are TGTGCCAGCAGCTTAATGGGCTTGAATGAGCAGTTCTTC.

The chain recombines TRBV4-2 with TRBJ2-7, with 11 positions matching TRBD1. After removal of 1 base from V and 0 bases from J, the junction contained 2 bases not matched to a gene. CDR3 length: 16 residues. Germline loops: CDR1 LGHNA, CDR2 YNFKEQ. The CDR3 reads CASSQGTGGHSYEQYF. CDR3 DNA: TGTGCCAGCAGCCAAGGGACAGGGGGCCACTCCTACGAGCAGTACTTC.

The chain joins TRBV4-3 to TRBJ2-7; TRBD2 might be the D (6 bases). Germline V CDR1 and CDR2: LGHNA, YSLEER. The V and J ends lost 1 base and 4 bases respectively, with 17 bases between them. CDR3 size: 16 residues. Here the CDR3 DNA reads TGCGCCAGCAGCCAAGCGGTGTCGGGGGAGCGGTACGAGCAGTACTTC. Protein sequence: CASSQAVSGERYEQYF.

V usage is TRBV29-1 and J usage is TRBJ2-2, with D tentatively TRBD2 (7 bases). CDR1 and CDR2 (germline): SQVTM, ANQGSEA. The CDR3 is made up of 15 amino acids. The V gene lost 7 bases and the J gene lost 2 bases, with 17 bases spanning the gap. The DNA for the CDR3 is TGCAGCGGACCCCAACGGGGGGCAAACACCGGGGAGCTGTTTTTT. Residues: CSGPQRGANTGELFF.

The CDR3 is CAISEYGKGGSTYEQYF. The CDR3 DNA follows: TGTGCCATCAGTGAGTATGGTAAAGGCGGGTCCACCTACGAGCAGTACTTC. The chain is built from TRBV10-3 and TRBJ2-7, with TRBD2 as a possible D gene (5 bases). This CDR3 region has 17 residues. Trimming left V 1 base short and J 2 bases short, with 18 bases between. Germline V lookup: CDR1 ENHRY, CDR2 SYGVKD.

CDR3 nucleotide sequence: TGTGCCAGCAGTGCCCGGGAGGGGGCCAAAAACATTCAGTACTTC. It yields the protein CASSAREGAKNIQYF. This sequence joins TRBV2 and TRBJ2-4; 8 positions match TRBD2. The ends lost 4 bases at V and 1 base at J; junction bases unmatched: 3. The CDR3 runs 15 residues. Germline V gene lookup returns CDR1 SNHLY and CDR2 FYNNEI. Full variable domain (remainder filled in from reference TRBV2 and TRBJ2-4): EPEVTQTPSHQVTQMGQEVILRCVPISNHLYFYWYRQILGQKVEFLVSFYNNEISEKSEIFDDQFSVERPDGSNFTLKIRSTKLEDSAMYFCASSAREGAKNIQYFGAGTRLSVL.

The rearrangement joins TRBV6-1 to TRBJ2-7, with TRBD2 matching 10 bases. The germline V gene has CDR1 MNHNS and CDR2 SASEGT. This CDR3 is built from 16 residues. After removal of 1 base from V and 4 bases from J, the junction contained 7 bases not matched to a gene. The CDR3: CASSEGPLAGVYEQYF. In DNA form, the CDR3 reads TGTGCCAGCAGTGAAGGGCCGCTAGCGGGGGTTTACGAGCAGTACTTC.

The rearrangement links TRBV7-3 to TRBJ2-1, with 10 bases aligning to TRBD2. The CDR3 has 16 amino acids. V was clipped by 1 base and J by 8 bases; unmatched bases: 8. Per the germline V gene, CDR1 is SGHTA and CDR2 is FQGTGA. CDR3 coding DNA: TGTGCCAGCAGCTTAATCCCTAGCGGGAGCTGGGATGAGCAGTTCTTC. Protein: CASSLIPSGSWDEQFF.

The chain recombines TRBV18 with TRBJ2-5; no clear D gene. CDR1 and CDR2 from the germline V gene are KGHSH and LQKENI. Between the trimmed V and J ends, which lost 4 bases and 3 bases, there was a span of 12 bases. The CDR3 spans 14 residues. CDR3 loop: CASSRSTAKETQYF. The CDR3 DNA reads as TGTGCCAGCTCACGTTCGACTGCCAAAGAGACCCAGTACTTC.

The chain combines TRBV9 with TRBJ2-1, with 8 bases matching TRBD1. The CDR3 sequence is 14 residues long. J was trimmed by 7 bases and V by 3 bases; bases with no gene match: 6. Per germline, CDR1 SGDLS and CDR2 YYNGEE. The CDR3 protein is CASSATTGVNEQFF. The CDR3 region has the DNA TGTGCCAGCAGCGCAACGACAGGGGTGAATGAGCAGTTCTTC.

J is TRBJ2-2 and V is TRBV6-5; tentatively, D is TRBD2 (5 bases). The germline V and J ends were trimmed by 0 bases and 4 bases, with 12 bases remaining between them. This CDR3 spans 16 amino acids. CDR1 and CDR2 (germline): MNHEY, SVGAGI. CDR3 DNA: TGTGCCAGCAGTTACTCCCGACGGACTTCCACCGGGGAGCTGTTTTTT. It yields the protein CASSYSRRTSTGELFF.

This clone was seen only a few times. The sample has other DNA sequences that encode this CDR3 too. The chain has TRBV30 and TRBJ1-2; 7 nucleotides line up with TRBD1. With V trimmed by 3 bases and J by 4 bases, 5 bases remained unmatched. The CDR3 extends over 13 amino acids. CDR1 is GTSNPN, CDR2 SVGIG, per germline (reference sequence). The CDR3 is CAWSRDRPYGYTF. Written as DNA, the CDR3 is TGTGCCTGGAGCCGGGACAGACCCTATGGCTACACCTTC.

The V gene is TRBV29-1, the J gene TRBJ2-7; 10 bases agree with TRBD2. This CDR3 spans 13 amino acids. The V gene end was trimmed by 3 bases and the J gene end by 2 bases; junction bases not matched to a gene: 1. The germline gives CDR1 SQVTM, CDR2 ANQGSEA. The CDR3 region is CSVELAGAYEQYF. In DNA form, the CDR3 reads TGCAGCGTTGAGCTAGCGGGGGCCTACGAGCAGTACTTC.

The rearrangement joins TRBV5-1 to TRBJ2-5; 10 bases are a match to TRBD2. The CDR3 contains 16 residues. J was trimmed by 3 bases and V by 0 bases; bases with no gene match: 5. Germline loops: CDR1 SGHRS, CDR2 YFSETQ. The CDR3 protein is CASSLAGLAAKETQYF. For the CDR3, the DNA is TGCGCCAGCAGCTTGGCCGGACTAGCGGCAAAAGAGACCCAGTACTTC. The full variable domain, in which reference TRBV5-1 and TRBJ2-5 provide the parts outside the CDR3, is KAGVTQTPRYLIKTRGQQVTLSCSPISGHRSVSWYQQTPGQGLQFLFEYFSETQRNKGNFPGRFSGRQFSNSRSEMNVSTLELGDSALYLCASSLAGLAAKETQYFGPGTRLLVL.